This TCR beta chain was recovered during a study of OX40 agonist ivuxolimab in advanced cancers. CDR1 and CDR2 from the germline V gene are MNHEY and SMNVEV (reference sequence). The CDR3 runs 15 residues. V was shortened by 3 bases and J by 0 bases, with 11 bases between the two germline ends. Some clones are missing from TCRdb's copy, which holds only in-frame ones; the method was immunoSEQ multiplex PCR. The profile shows about 46,000 clones, 89% of them singletons. The chain couples TRBV27 to TRBJ2-5, with D possibly called TRBD1 or TRBD2 (5 bases each). Sequences were derived from CD4+ or CD8+ T cells sorted from blood, sampled in a trial of the OX40 agonist ivuxolimab. The receptor's source is an adult with an advanced solid tumor such as melanoma, head and neck, liver or kidney cancer. The CDR3, as DNA: TGTGCCAGCAGTTTCCTGAGAGGGGACCAAGAGACCCAGTACTTC. Encoded protein: CASSFLRGDQETQYF.